The clone carrying this T cell receptor beta chain has only one observation. Germline V gene lookup returns CDR1 SGHNT and CDR2 YYREEE (reference sequence). V was pared by 4 bases and J by 0 bases, with 13 bases between. The CDR3 is 16 residues long. This entry belongs to a study of shared clonotypes between healthy human individuals. Sequenced by immunoSEQ multiplex PCR; TCRdb stores in-frame clones only, minus some. The sample gives 400,000 to 600,000 clones, about 96% of which show up once; about 0.064% is in the top ten. The TCR was taken from a woman younger than 45 in good health. The sequenced material came from naive CD4+ T cells sorted from blood. Subset here: CD45RA+ positively selected. This chain uses TRBV5-4 with TRBJ2-2; D perhaps matches TRBD2 (5 bases). CDR3 region: CASSQIQRTNTGELFF. In nucleotides, the CDR3 is TGTGCCAGCAGCCAGATACAGCGGACGAACACCGGGGAGCTGTTTTTT.